What follows are 29 T cell receptor beta chains derived from one specimen sequenced in a study of blood T cell repertoires in COVID-19. This table comes from immunoSEQ multiplex PCR, and its TCRdb copy is limited to in-frame clones, with some not included. The profile shows more than 300,000 clones, more than 85% of them singletons. Sample: PBMCs or T cells enriched from blood (not recorded which). All receptors derive from a woman in her 40s who had been exposed to COVID-19.

The rearrangement uses TRBV3-1 (or the pseudogene TRBV3-2) and TRBJ1-3; D is unresolved. This CDR3 is built from 16 residues. Germline V gene data show CDR1 as LGHDT and CDR2 as YNNKEL (reference sequence). V gave up 1 base and J gave up 0 bases, with 10 bases separating them. The CDR3 nucleotides are TGTGCCAGCAGCCAAGTTGGCCCTTTCTCTGGAAACACCATATATTTT. Translation: CASSQVGPFSGNTIYF.

J is TRBJ1-3 and V is TRBV24-1; D uncertain. Looked up from germline, CDR1 is KGHDR and CDR2 is SFDVKD. Trimming cost V 12 bases and J 2 bases, with 10 bases left between them. There are 12 residues in the CDR3. The CDR3 loop is CAAREAGNTIYF. The CDR3 DNA sequence: TGTGCCGCGAGGGAGGCTGGAAACACCATATATTTT.

The chain recombines TRBV6-2 or TRBV6-3 with TRBJ2-6, with 8 bases that match TRBD2. Trimming at V came to 2 bases and at J to 0 bases, leaving 6 bases not matched to a gene. This CDR3 is built from 18 residues. Germline-derived CDR1 and CDR2 are MNHEY and SVGEGT. The CDR3 region is CASSYPLAGSSGANVLTF. The CDR3 DNA follows: TGTGCCAGCAGTTACCCTCTAGCGGGTAGCTCTGGGGCCAACGTCCTGACTTTC.

The count of this clone is one. The genes are TRBV6-5 and TRBJ1-2; TRBD1 is a possible D gene (5 bases). Deletions cut 0 bases from V and 6 bases from J, with 11 bases between. Looked up from germline, CDR1 is MNHEY and CDR2 is SVGAGI. CDR3 length: 14 residues. CDR3 amino acids: CASSYSVGGDGYTF. CDR3 bases: TGTGCCAGCAGTTACTCGGTGGGGGGTGATGGCTACACCTTC.

The chain uses TRBV6-5 and TRBJ2-7, with 11 bases aligning to TRBD2. Germline V gene lookup returns CDR1 MNHEY and CDR2 SVGAGI. J lost 2 bases, V lost 6 bases, and 3 bases had no gene match. This CDR3 contains 14 residues. CDR3 sequence reads: CASSRLAGTYEQYF. The CDR3 DNA reads TGTGCCAGCAGCCGACTAGCGGGAACCTACGAGCAGTACTTC.

CDR3 DNA: TGTGCCAGCAGCTTGGGGACAGGGAGGGGGAACACCGGGGAGCTGTTTTTT. It encodes CASSLGTGRGNTGELFF. The chain uses TRBV13 and TRBJ2-2; TRBD1 aligns across 9 bases. The CDR3 extends over 17 amino acids. The germline V gene encodes CDR1 PRHDT and CDR2 FYEKMQ (reference sequence). Losses at the gene ends were 3 bases for V and 1 base for J; bases not matched to a gene: 6. The whole variable domain, filled in from reference TRBV13 and TRBJ2-2, reads AAGVIQSPRHLIKEKRETATLKCYPIPRHDTVYWYQQGPGQDPQFLISFYEKMQSDKGSIPDRFSAQQFSDYHSELNMSSLELGDSALYFCASSLGTGRGNTGELFFGEGSRLTVL.

The chain couples TRBV27 to TRBJ2-7; TRBD1 matches 7 bases. The CDR3 totals 15 residues. Germline V lookup: CDR1 MNHEY, CDR2 SMNVEV (reference sequence). J lost 2 bases, V lost 5 bases, and 9 bases had no gene match. For the CDR3, the DNA is TGTGCCAGCAGTGCCGGGACAGCCTTCCCCTACGAGCAGTACTTC. Encoded protein: CASSAGTAFPYEQYF.

The chain combines TRBV25-1 with TRBJ1-5; TRBD1 aligns across 8 bases. The V gene's germline CDR1 is MGHDK and CDR2 SYGVNS. This CDR3 region has 14 residues. V was clipped by 5 bases and J by 3 bases; unmatched bases: 3. The CDR3 reads CASSRTGNNQPQHF. The CDR3 DNA is TGTGCCAGCAGTCGGACAGGGAACAATCAGCCCCAGCATTTT.

The gene calls are TRBV27 and TRBJ1-4; D possibly corresponds to TRBD1 (5 bases). Germline assignment: CDR1 MNHEY and CDR2 SMNVEV (reference sequence). The CDR3 spans 14 residues. The germline V and J ends were trimmed by 7 bases and 8 bases, with 17 bases remaining between them. The CDR3 DNA is TGTGCCAGCAAAAAACGGGGGTTAGAGGAAAAACTGTTTTTT. Its protein product is CASKKRGLEEKLFF.

J is TRBJ1-5 and V is TRBV2; TRBD1 matches 8 bases. This CDR3 contains 14 residues. Germline CDR1 and CDR2: SNHLY and FYNNEI. J was trimmed by 4 bases and V by 6 bases; bases with no gene match: 5. The CDR3 region is CASRRTGNNQPQHF. CDR3 DNA sequence: TGTGCCAGCAGGCGGACAGGGAATAATCAGCCCCAGCATTTT.

CDR3 amino acids: CASSRQGVGETQYF. DNA for the CDR3: TGTGCCAGTTCTCGACAGGGTGTTGGGGAGACCCAGTACTTC. The V call is TRBV19, the J call TRBJ2-5; the match to TRBD1 covers 7 bases. CDR1 and CDR2 (germline): LNHDA, SQIVND (reference sequence). Trimming cost V 8 bases and J 5 bases; bases outside gene matches: 11. The CDR3 has 14 amino acids.

V and J are TRBV12-5 and TRBJ1-5, with 7 bases matching TRBD1. The trim removed 1 base at V and 0 bases at J, leaving 9 bases unmatched. Germline lookup yields CDR1 LGHNT and CDR2 FRNRAP. The CDR3 is 18 amino acids. CDR3 coding DNA: TGTGCTAGTGGTTTGGACGCCCGGGACAGCAATAGCAATCAGCCCCAGCATTTT. Its translation is CASGLDARDSNSNQPQHF.

CDR3 sequence (DNA): TGTGCCGGGAACATTGTTGAAGCTTTCTTT. It is translated as CAGNIVEAFF. The chain combines TRBV30 with TRBJ1-1; the D is unclear. The CDR3 has 10 amino acids. CDR1 is GTSNPN and CDR2 is SVGIG in the germline V gene (reference sequence). Deletions cut 8 bases from V and 7 bases from J, with 11 bases between.

The chain combines TRBV19 with TRBJ2-2, with D perhaps TRBD2 (6 bases). V was shortened by 4 bases and J by 3 bases, with 18 bases between the two germline ends. The CDR3 loop spans 17 amino acids. The V gene's germline CDR1 is LNHDA and CDR2 SQIVND (reference sequence). CDR3 region: CASSTPGGFFDTGELFF. DNA for the CDR3: TGTGCCAGTAGTACCCCTGGGGGGTTCTTTGACACCGGGGAGCTGTTTTTT. The full variable domain, rest sourced from reference TRBV19 and TRBJ2-2, is DGGITQSPKYLFRKEGQNVTLSCEQNLNHDAMYWYRQDPGQGLRLIYYSQIVNDFQKGDIAEGYSVSREKKESFPLTVTSAQKNPTAFYLCASSTPGGFFDTGELFFGEGSRLTVL.

The chain links TRBV7-8 to TRBJ1-5; 7 positions agree with TRBD1. V lost 5 bases, J lost 4 bases, and 5 bases stayed unmatched. CDR3 length: 14 amino acids. Germline lookup yields CDR1 SGHVS and CDR2 FQNEAQ. The chain's CDR3 is CASSRDRENQPQHF. CDR3 bases: TGTGCCAGCAGCCGCGACAGGGAAAATCAGCCCCAGCATTTT.

The chain joins TRBV7-3 to TRBJ2-7; 8 bases fit TRBD1. The CDR3 is made up of 15 amino acids. CDR1 SGHTA and CDR2 FQGTGA come from the germline V gene. The J segment lost 0 bases and the V segment lost 6 bases, leaving 7 bases of the junction unmatched. The CDR3 protein is CASSLGGQGSYEQYF. CDR3 DNA: TGTGCCAGCAGTTTAGGCGGACAGGGCTCCTACGAGCAGTACTTC.

The chain employs TRBV11-1 and TRBJ2-7; 8 nucleotides align to TRBD2. This CDR3 has 14 amino acids. V was clipped by 5 bases and J by 2 bases; unmatched bases: 5. Germline loops: CDR1 SGHAT, CDR2 FQDESV (reference sequence). DNA for the CDR3: TGTGCCAGCAGCATTAGCGGGACCGCCTACGAGCAGTACTTC. Amino acid sequence: CASSISGTAYEQYF.

This chain uses TRBV29-1 with TRBJ1-5, with 8 bases aligning to TRBD1. The CDR3 extends over 14 amino acids. V shed 6 bases and J 9 bases; nucleotides not matched to a gene: 13. Germline V gives CDR1 SQVTM, CDR2 ANQGSEA. In nucleotides, the CDR3 is TGCAGCGTCTTGACAGGGGCGGTGGAGGGGCCCCAGCATTTT. Residues: CSVLTGAVEGPQHF.

The chain couples TRBV2 to TRBJ2-3; TRBD2 aligns across 10 bases. CDR1 and CDR2 from the germline V gene are SNHLY and FYNNEI. The length of the CDR3 is 16 residues. V lost 5 bases, J lost 0 bases, and 5 bases stayed unmatched. Here the CDR3 reads CASSWTSGQSTDTQYF. The CDR3 bases are TGTGCCAGCAGTTGGACTAGCGGACAAAGCACAGATACGCAGTATTTT.

The gene calls are TRBV2 and TRBJ1-4; no firm D call. The germline V gene has CDR1 SNHLY and CDR2 FYNNEI. V was shortened by 4 bases and J by 4 bases, with 19 bases between the two germline ends. The CDR3 extends over 17 amino acids. The CDR3: CASSAIQPPLLNEKLFF. The CDR3 region has the DNA TGTGCCAGCAGTGCGATACAGCCGCCGCTGCTTAATGAAAAACTGTTTTTT. Filled out from reference TRBV2 and TRBJ1-4, the complete variable domain reads EPEVTQTPSHQVTQMGQEVILRCVPISNHLYFYWYRQILGQKVEFLVSFYNNEISEKSEIFDDQFSVERPDGSNFTLKIRSTKLEDSAMYFCASSAIQPPLLNEKLFFGSGTQLSVL.

The rearrangement links TRBV19 to TRBJ1-5; tentative D call: TRBD1 (5 bases). V lost 5 bases, J lost 6 bases, and 8 bases lay in between. CDR3 length: 12 amino acids. CDR1 is LNHDA and CDR2 is SQIVND in the germline V gene (reference sequence). As DNA, the CDR3 is TGTGCCAGTAGTGCAGGGATTCAGCCCCAGCATTTT. Translating gives CASSAGIQPQHF.

The V call is TRBV7-9, the J call TRBJ2-1; TRBD1 matches at 8 bases. The CDR3 is 15 amino acids. With V trimmed by 5 bases and J by 3 bases, 6 bases remained unmatched. Germline lookup yields CDR1 SEHNR and CDR2 FQNEAQ (reference sequence). The chain's CDR3 is CASSRRQGNYNEQFF. CDR3 DNA: TGTGCCAGCAGCCGACGACAGGGGAACTACAATGAGCAGTTCTTC.

The V gene is TRBV11-3, the J gene TRBJ1-1; tentative D call: TRBD1 (5 bases). The CDR3 is 15 residues long. The V gene lost 4 bases and the J gene lost 7 bases, with 19 bases spanning the gap. Germline CDR1 and CDR2: SGHNT and YENEEA. Here the CDR3 DNA reads TGTGCCAGCAGCTACGGGGTGGGGACTACAGTTGAAGCTTTCTTT. Its translation is CASSYGVGTTVEAFF.

The chain uses TRBV19 and TRBJ2-1; D perhaps matches TRBD1 (5 bases). The germline V gene encodes CDR1 LNHDA and CDR2 SQIVND (reference sequence). The CDR3 loop spans 12 amino acids. V was cut by 7 bases and J by 8 bases, with 12 bases left in between. The CDR3 loop is CASTQRGYEQFF. The DNA for the CDR3 is TGTGCCAGTACCCAAAGGGGTTATGAGCAGTTCTTC.

The V call is TRBV7-9, the J call TRBJ1-1; no clear D gene. The CDR3 is made up of 15 amino acids. The V and J ends lost 5 bases and 3 bases respectively, with 16 bases between them. Germline loops: CDR1 SEHNR, CDR2 FQNEAQ (reference sequence). The CDR3 region has the DNA TGTGCCAGCAGCCCTAGCGCCTCTAGGGACACTGAAGCTTTCTTT. Its translation is CASSPSASRDTEAFF.

This clone was counted a few times. V usage is TRBV3-1 (or the pseudogene TRBV3-2) and J usage is TRBJ2-7, with 12 bases that match TRBD1. The trim removed 4 bases at V and 4 bases at J, leaving 5 bases unmatched. CDR3 length: 15 residues. Germline V gives CDR1 LGHDT, CDR2 YNNKEL (reference sequence). The CDR3 spells CASSPGTGGGYEQYF. DNA of the CDR3: TGTGCCAGCAGCCCAGGGACAGGGGGCGGATACGAGCAGTACTTC.

The CDR3 region is CSVDGTDSGNTIYF. Here the CDR3 DNA reads TGCAGCGTCGACGGGACAGACTCTGGAAACACCATATATTTT. This rearrangement joins TRBV29-1 to TRBJ1-3; 7 bases are a match to TRBD1. This CDR3 is 14 amino acids long. Germline V lookup: CDR1 SQVTM, CDR2 ANQGSEA. The ends lost 6 bases at V and 0 bases at J; junction bases unmatched: 5.

The rearrangement uses TRBV19 and TRBJ1-2; D remains ambiguous. The length of the CDR3 is 13 residues. Trimming stripped 0 bases from V and 8 bases from J, with 10 bases between. Germline-derived CDR1 and CDR2 are LNHDA and SQIVND (reference sequence). CDR3 loop: CASSIDPAGGYTF. The DNA for the CDR3 is TGTGCCAGTAGTATAGATCCGGCCGGGGGCTACACCTTC.

The chain links TRBV15 to TRBJ1-1, with a possible D match to TRBD1 (6 bases). Looked up from germline, CDR1 is LNHNV and CDR2 is YYDKDF (reference sequence). The CDR3 spans 14 residues. V was cut by 4 bases and J by 0 bases, with 9 bases left in between. This CDR3 is CATSKGTLNTEAFF. CDR3 nucleotide sequence: TGTGCCACCAGCAAAGGGACACTGAACACTGAAGCTTTCTTT. Supplemented by reference TRBV15 and TRBJ1-1, the full variable domain reads DAMVIQNPRYQVTQFGKPVTLSCSQTLNHNVMYWYQQKSSQAPKLLFHYYDKDFNNEADTPDNFQSRRPNTSFCFLDIRSPGLGDTAMYLCATSKGTLNTEAFFGQGTRLTVV.